This T cell receptor beta chain was obtained from a study of identical twins. Details on this clonotype: Its antigen is not identified.

Template switching created a universal primer site, and the cDNA included unique molecular identifiers. TCRdb re-called the 5' RACE reads with MiXCR, one entry per CDR3 protein. The table shows 350,000 to 450,000 distinct CDR3 sequences, with around 18% occurring only once. Study-wide findings and caveats: For out-of-frame beta sequences, excess twin sharing was weaker.

CDR1 and CDR2 from the germline V gene are SGHAT and FQNNGV. Unmatched junction bases numbered 10, after V lost 6 bases and J lost 1 base. The CDR3 length is 18 residues. Material: naive T cells sorted from blood. This clonotype originated in a middle-aged man in good health. V is TRBV11-2 and J is TRBJ2-6, with 9 bases matching TRBD1. The CDR3 region has the DNA TGTGCCAGCAGATCAAGGGGGACAGGGTCATCTGGGGCCAACGTCCTGACTTTC. Translating gives CASRSRGTGSSGANVLTF.